The rows below give T cell receptor beta chains drawn from one sample of a study of shared clonotypes between healthy human individuals. Generated by immunoSEQ multiplex PCR, the TCRdb table keeps only in-frame clones and is missing some. The data hold more than 550,000 clones, with about 90% observed a single time. Input material: naive CD8+ T cells sorted from blood. The receptor set was obtained from a man aged 25 to 40 in good health. The CDR3 runs from the conserved cysteine through the conserved F or W. Fields, in order: V gene, D gene, CDR3 length, clone size, J gene, CDR3 DNA, CDR3 protein. The D gene is left open where the match is weak. Clone size is stated in some rows and not others, as once, few, many or a class when expanded.

v_call: TRBV4-1; d_call: TRBD2; cdr3_length: 21; clone_size: -; j_call: TRBJ2-3; cdr3_nt: TGCGCCAGCAGCCAGACTTCGAGGCAGGGAAGGACTAGCGGGGCCACAGATACGCAGTATTTT; cdr3_aa: CASSQTSRQGRTSGATDTQYF
v_call: TRBV29-1; d_call: -; cdr3_length: 13; clone_size: -; j_call: TRBJ2-7; cdr3_nt: TGCAGCGTAATTAGCGCTAGCTCCTACGAGCAGTACTTC; cdr3_aa: CSVISASSYEQYF
v_call: TRBV13; d_call: TRBD2; cdr3_length: 15; clone_size: -; j_call: TRBJ2-7; cdr3_nt: TGTGCCAGCAGCTATAGCGGGGTACTCTCCTACGAGCAGTACTTC; cdr3_aa: CASSYSGVLSYEQYF
v_call: TRBV9; d_call: TRBD2; cdr3_length: 15; clone_size: -; j_call: TRBJ2-1; cdr3_nt: TGTGCCAGCAGCGTACTTAGCGGGACCTACAATGAGCAGTTCTTC; cdr3_aa: CASSVLSGTYNEQFF
v_call: TRBV9; d_call: -; cdr3_length: 12; clone_size: -; j_call: TRBJ1-2; cdr3_nt: TGTGCCAGCAGCGACAGGGTGGATGGCTACACCTTC; cdr3_aa: CASSDRVDGYTF
v_call: TRBV29-1; d_call: TRBD2; cdr3_length: 15; clone_size: -; j_call: TRBJ2-1; cdr3_nt: TGCAGCGCCCAACTAGCGGGAGGGCCAGGTTTTGAGGGGTTCTTC; cdr3_aa: CSAQLAGGPGFEGFF
v_call: TRBV15; d_call: -; cdr3_length: 15; clone_size: -; j_call: TRBJ2-3; cdr3_nt: TGTGCCACCAGCAGACAGACTCTGACGGTGGATACGCAGTATTTT; cdr3_aa: CATSRQTLTVDTQYF
v_call: TRBV28; d_call: -; cdr3_length: 14; clone_size: -; j_call: TRBJ2-4; cdr3_nt: TGTGCCAGCAGTTTATGGTCGGACCAAAACATTCAGTACTTC; cdr3_aa: CASSLWSDQNIQYF
v_call: TRBV6-6; d_call: TRBD1; cdr3_length: 15; clone_size: -; j_call: TRBJ1-1; cdr3_nt: TGTGCCAGCACCCATTCTACAGGGGTCTCCACTGAAGCTTTCTTT; cdr3_aa: CASTHSTGVSTEAFF
v_call: TRBV7-6; d_call: -; cdr3_length: 16; clone_size: -; j_call: TRBJ2-1; cdr3_nt: TGTGCCAGCAGCATCTACAGGGACCATACAAGCAATGAGCAGTTCTTC; cdr3_aa: CASSIYRDHTSNEQFF
v_call: TRBV5-5; d_call: TRBD2; cdr3_length: 14; clone_size: -; j_call: TRBJ2-7; cdr3_nt: TGTGCCAGCGATAGCGGGAGGGGCCTCTACGAGCAGTACTTC; cdr3_aa: CASDSGRGLYEQYF
v_call: TRBV19; d_call: -; cdr3_length: 14; clone_size: -; j_call: TRBJ2-2; cdr3_nt: TGTGCCAGTAGTGCAGGTCCGAACACCGGGGAGCTGTTTTTT; cdr3_aa: CASSAGPNTGELFF
v_call: TRBV7-8; d_call: -; cdr3_length: 14; clone_size: -; j_call: TRBJ2-7; cdr3_nt: TGTGCCAGCAGCTTAGGCGGGACGGACTACGAGCAGTACTTC; cdr3_aa: CASSLGGTDYEQYF
v_call: TRBV7-9; d_call: -; cdr3_length: 17; clone_size: -; j_call: TRBJ2-5; cdr3_nt: TGTGCCAGCAGTTATCTCGACGGGGCCCGGGAAGGAGAGACCCAGTACTTC; cdr3_aa: CASSYLDGAREGETQYF
v_call: TRBV27; d_call: -; cdr3_length: 15; clone_size: -; j_call: TRBJ1-4; cdr3_nt: TGTGCCAGCAGTTTGTTCGGGGGTGAGAATGAAAAACTGTTTTTT; cdr3_aa: CASSLFGGENEKLFF
v_call: TRBV29-1; d_call: -; cdr3_length: 13; clone_size: -; j_call: TRBJ1-1; cdr3_nt: TGCAGCGTAGGACAGCGCGGGAACACTGAAGCTTTCTTT; cdr3_aa: CSVGQRGNTEAFF
v_call: TRBV7-9; d_call: -; cdr3_length: 16; clone_size: -; j_call: TRBJ1-1; cdr3_nt: TGTGCCAGCAGCGGCGCAGGGACGAATAACACTGTGAAAGCTTTCTTT; cdr3_aa: CASSGAGTNNTVKAFF
v_call: TRBV30; d_call: TRBD1; cdr3_length: 14; clone_size: -; j_call: TRBJ2-2; cdr3_nt: TGTGCCTGGAGGCAGGGGGATCTTGCCGGGGAGCTGTTTTTT; cdr3_aa: CAWRQGDLAGELFF
v_call: TRBV6-6; d_call: TRBD1; cdr3_length: 14; clone_size: -; j_call: TRBJ2-2; cdr3_nt: TGTGCCAGCAGTTCCGGACAGGGGGCCGGGGAGCTGTTTTTT; cdr3_aa: CASSSGQGAGELFF
v_call: TRBV25-1; d_call: TRBD1; cdr3_length: 17; clone_size: -; j_call: TRBJ2-7; cdr3_nt: TGTGCCAGCAGTGAAAAACTGTCCGGGACAGGGAACTACGAGCAGTACTTC; cdr3_aa: CASSEKLSGTGNYEQYF
v_call: TRBV28; d_call: TRBD1; cdr3_length: 15; clone_size: -; j_call: TRBJ2-1; cdr3_nt: TGTGCCAGCAGTGCGTACAGGGGCGCCTACAATGAGCAGTTCTTC; cdr3_aa: CASSAYRGAYNEQFF
v_call: TRBV6-1; d_call: -; cdr3_length: 16; clone_size: -; j_call: TRBJ1-2; cdr3_nt: TGTGCCAGCAGTGAAGGCGTGTCAGGACCAGACTATGGCTACATCTTC; cdr3_aa: CASSEGVSGPDYGYIF
v_call: TRBV9; d_call: -; cdr3_length: 14; clone_size: -; j_call: TRBJ2-1; cdr3_nt: TGTGCCAGCAGCGGGGGGACTCACTACAATGAGCAGTTCTTC; cdr3_aa: CASSGGTHYNEQFF
v_call: TRBV9; d_call: -; cdr3_length: 14; clone_size: -; j_call: TRBJ2-3; cdr3_nt: TGTGCCAGCAGCGTAGATTTAGGCAGGGATACGCAGTATTTT; cdr3_aa: CASSVDLGRDTQYF
v_call: TRBV7-9; d_call: TRBD1; cdr3_length: 17; clone_size: -; j_call: TRBJ2-3; cdr3_nt: TGTGCCAGCAGCCCCCCCCGGACAGGACCTAGCACAGATACGCAGTATTTT; cdr3_aa: CASSPPRTGPSTDTQYF
v_call: TRBV7-2; d_call: -; cdr3_length: 13; clone_size: -; j_call: TRBJ2-5; cdr3_nt: TGTGCCAGCAGCTACCCCAGCCAAGAGACCCAGTACTTC; cdr3_aa: CASSYPSQETQYF
v_call: TRBV6-6; d_call: TRBD2; cdr3_length: 15; clone_size: -; j_call: TRBJ2-5; cdr3_nt: TGTGCCAGCAGTTACCCCACAGCGGGAGGGGAGACCCAGTACTTC; cdr3_aa: CASSYPTAGGETQYF
v_call: TRBV4-1; d_call: -; cdr3_length: 16; clone_size: -; j_call: TRBJ1-1; cdr3_nt: TGCGCCAGCAGCCAAGATTGGACAGACCGGGGGCAGACCGCTTTCTTT; cdr3_aa: CASSQDWTDRGQTAFF
v_call: TRBV27; d_call: -; cdr3_length: 16; clone_size: -; j_call: TRBJ1-5; cdr3_nt: TGTGCCAGCAGCCCCACGGGTAAAGGAGGCAATCAGCCCCAGCATTTT; cdr3_aa: CASSPTGKGGNQPQHF
v_call: TRBV9; d_call: TRBD1; cdr3_length: 16; clone_size: -; j_call: TRBJ2-1; cdr3_nt: TGTGCCAGCAGCTATGTCGGGACAGGGGGTGTCCATGAGCAGTTCTTC; cdr3_aa: CASSYVGTGGVHEQFF
v_call: TRBV6-6; d_call: TRBD1; cdr3_length: 15; clone_size: -; j_call: TRBJ1-1; cdr3_nt: TGTGCCAGCAGCCTACGGGGACAGATGAACACTGAAGCTTTCTTT; cdr3_aa: CASSLRGQMNTEAFF
v_call: TRBV7-2; d_call: TRBD1; cdr3_length: 15; clone_size: few; j_call: TRBJ2-1; cdr3_nt: TGTGCCAGCAGCTCCGGGACAGGGGTTTGGAATGAGCAGTTCTTC; cdr3_aa: CASSSGTGVWNEQFF
v_call: TRBV29-1; d_call: -; cdr3_length: 13; clone_size: -; j_call: TRBJ2-7; cdr3_nt: TGCAGCGTTGAAGAGGATCGGGCCAGCGAGCAGTACTTC; cdr3_aa: CSVEEDRASEQYF
v_call: TRBV27; d_call: TRBD2; cdr3_length: 13; clone_size: once; j_call: TRBJ2-1; cdr3_nt: TGTGCCAGCACGGGGGGATGGGGCAATGAGCAGTTCTTC; cdr3_aa: CASTGGWGNEQFF
v_call: TRBV5-6; d_call: TRBD1; cdr3_length: 13; clone_size: -; j_call: TRBJ2-2; cdr3_nt: TGTGCCAGCAGCTCACAGGGGACCGGGGAGCTGTTTTTT; cdr3_aa: CASSSQGTGELFF
v_call: TRBV25-1; d_call: -; cdr3_length: 14; clone_size: -; j_call: TRBJ2-3; cdr3_nt: TGTGCCAGCAGTGAACGGAGTGGCACAGATACGCAGTATTTT; cdr3_aa: CASSERSGTDTQYF
v_call: TRBV28; d_call: TRBD2; cdr3_length: 12; clone_size: many; j_call: TRBJ2-5; cdr3_nt: TGTGCCACCACCGGGAGGGGAAAGACCCAGTACTTC; cdr3_aa: CATTGRGKTQYF
v_call: TRBV29-1; d_call: -; cdr3_length: 13; clone_size: -; j_call: TRBJ2-5; cdr3_nt: TGCAGCGTTCTTATGGTAGCAGTGGAGACCCAGTACTTC; cdr3_aa: CSVLMVAVETQYF
v_call: TRBV7-2; d_call: -; cdr3_length: 16; clone_size: -; j_call: TRBJ2-7; cdr3_nt: TGTGCCAGCAGCTTAGGGCCCTCCCCCAGGGTCGACGAGCAGTACTTC; cdr3_aa: CASSLGPSPRVDEQYF
v_call: TRBV14; d_call: -; cdr3_length: 15; clone_size: -; j_call: TRBJ2-7; cdr3_nt: TGTGCCAGCAGCCAAGTACATCTGAGCTCCTACGAGCAGTACTTC; cdr3_aa: CASSQVHLSSYEQYF
v_call: TRBV7-8; d_call: -; cdr3_length: 14; clone_size: -; j_call: TRBJ2-7; cdr3_nt: TGTGCCAGCAGCTTAGCTAGCGGAACCTACGAGCAGTACTTC; cdr3_aa: CASSLASGTYEQYF
v_call: TRBV28; d_call: TRBD2; cdr3_length: 14; clone_size: -; j_call: TRBJ2-7; cdr3_nt: TGTGCCAGCAGTTTTGGAGCGGGAGCCCACGAGCAGTACTTC; cdr3_aa: CASSFGAGAHEQYF
v_call: TRBV2; d_call: -; cdr3_length: 12; clone_size: -; j_call: TRBJ1-2; cdr3_nt: TGTGCCAGCGATGGGGGGCCTGCTGGCTACACCTTC; cdr3_aa: CASDGGPAGYTF
v_call: TRBV5-1; d_call: TRBD2; cdr3_length: 15; clone_size: -; j_call: TRBJ2-5; cdr3_nt: TGCGCCAGCAGGTCCGGGACTAGCGGGAGTGAGACCCAGTACTTC; cdr3_aa: CASRSGTSGSETQYF
v_call: TRBV10-3; d_call: TRBD2; cdr3_length: 20; clone_size: -; j_call: TRBJ2-1; cdr3_nt: TGTGCCATCAGTGGCCCGGGGACTAGCGGGAGGGTTAGCTCCTACAATGAGCAGTTCTTC; cdr3_aa: CAISGPGTSGRVSSYNEQFF
v_call: TRBV4-3; d_call: TRBD1; cdr3_length: 15; clone_size: -; j_call: TRBJ1-5; cdr3_nt: TGCGCCAGCAGCCACGGGACAGGGTTCCGCCAGCCCCAGCATTTT; cdr3_aa: CASSHGTGFRQPQHF
v_call: TRBV29-1; d_call: TRBD1; cdr3_length: 14; clone_size: -; j_call: TRBJ2-7; cdr3_nt: TGCAGCGTTGCTTTACAGGGGCGCAACTACGAGCAGTACTTC; cdr3_aa: CSVALQGRNYEQYF
v_call: TRBV10-3; d_call: TRBD1; cdr3_length: 16; clone_size: -; j_call: TRBJ1-1; cdr3_nt: TGTGCCATCAGTGGGCCAACACAGGGGGCGGGCACTGAAGCTTTCTTT; cdr3_aa: CAISGPTQGAGTEAFF
v_call: TRBV2; d_call: -; cdr3_length: 16; clone_size: -; j_call: TRBJ2-1; cdr3_nt: TGTGCCAGCAGTGGAGAAGACAGGCCCGTTACAAATGAGCAGTTCTTC; cdr3_aa: CASSGEDRPVTNEQFF
v_call: TRBV28; d_call: TRBD2; cdr3_length: 17; clone_size: -; j_call: TRBJ2-5; cdr3_nt: TGTGCCAGCAGTTATTACGGCGGGGGGAGACCCTCCGAGACCCAGTACTTC; cdr3_aa: CASSYYGGGRPSETQYF
v_call: TRBV7-9; d_call: TRBD2; cdr3_length: 18; clone_size: -; j_call: TRBJ2-5; cdr3_nt: TGTGCCAGCAGCTTAGGGGCTGTAGCGGCTAGCGGAGGTGAGACCCAGTACTTC; cdr3_aa: CASSLGAVAASGGETQYF
v_call: TRBV11-2; d_call: TRBD2; cdr3_length: 14; clone_size: -; j_call: TRBJ2-7; cdr3_nt: TGTGCCAGCAACCAAAGGGAGGGATTCTACGAGCAGTACTTC; cdr3_aa: CASNQREGFYEQYF